Following are 5 T cell receptor beta chains from one sample sequenced in a study of OX40 agonist ivuxolimab in advanced cancers. Method: immunoSEQ multiplex PCR; TCRdb's copy keeps in-frame clones and lacks some. The sample lists about 93,000 clones, around 90% occurring once. The source was CD4+ or CD8+ T cells sorted from blood, collected in a trial of the OX40 agonist ivuxolimab. These receptors all stem from an adult with an advanced solid tumor such as melanoma, head and neck, liver or kidney cancer.

V gene TRBV7-2 combines with J gene TRBJ1-4; maybe TRBD1 (5 bases). Germline V gene data show CDR1 as SGHTA and CDR2 as FQGNSA. This CDR3 region has 16 residues. Between the trimmed V and J ends, which lost 1 base and 7 bases, there was a span of 16 bases. The CDR3 DNA is TGTGCCAGCAGCTTAGAATCGGTAGGGGTTGGTGAAAAACTGTTTTTT. Translation gives CASSLESVGVGEKLFF.

The chain is built from TRBV28 and TRBJ2-1; TRBD2 agrees at 7 bases. V was clipped by 4 bases and J by 4 bases; unmatched bases: 10. CDR3 length equals 16 residues. Germline V gives CDR1 MDHEN, CDR2 SYDVKM. CDR3 amino acids: CASSSLSGGGYNEQFF. CDR3 coding DNA: TGTGCCAGCAGTTCCCTCTCGGGAGGAGGGTACAATGAGCAGTTCTTC. Supplemented by reference TRBV28 and TRBJ2-1, the full variable domain reads DVKVTQSSRYLVKRTGEKVFLECVQDMDHENMFWYRQDPGLGLRLIYFSYDVKMKEKGDIPEGYSVSREKKERFSLILESASTNQTSMYLCASSSLSGGGYNEQFFGPGTRLTVL.

The genes are TRBV27 and TRBJ2-1, with 7 bases lining up with TRBD2. The V and J ends lost 8 bases and 2 bases, in that order; junction bases with no gene match: 6. The germline V gene encodes CDR1 MNHEY and CDR2 SMNVEV (reference sequence). The CDR3 is 14 amino acids. This chain's CDR3 is CASRGSGPYNEQFF. The CDR3 nucleotides read TGTGCCAGCCGCGGGAGCGGGCCCTACAATGAGCAGTTCTTC.

V is TRBV6-5 and J is TRBJ1-1; D is possibly TRBD1 (5 bases). CDR3 length equals 12 residues. Germline lookup yields CDR1 MNHEY and CDR2 SVGAGI. The ends were cut back, 7 bases at V and 3 bases at J, with 9 bases in the middle. In DNA form, the CDR3 reads TGTGCCAGCAACCTCAGGGACACTGAAGCTTTCTTT. This gives the protein CASNLRDTEAFF.

The chain couples TRBV5-1 to TRBJ2-7, with 14 bases identical to TRBD2. The CDR3 sequence is 16 residues long. The V and J ends lost 0 bases and 6 bases, in that order; junction bases with no gene match: 5. In germline, CDR1 is SGHRS, CDR2 YFSETQ. The CDR3, as DNA: TGCGCCAGCAGCTTGGCAGGGACTAGCGGGAGTGGCGAGCAGTACTTC. Its protein is CASSLAGTSGSGEQYF.